This is a list of T cell receptor beta chains from one sample in a study of control samples from healthy donors and cancer patients. Libraries were prepared by immunoSEQ multiplex PCR; TCRdb keeps only in-frame clonotypes and omits some of them. The data contain 400,000 to 450,000 clones, over 75% of them singletons. Sequencing used PBMCs. The receptors derive from a man aged 35 to 55 with head and neck cancer. The CDR3 runs from the conserved cysteine through the conserved F or W. The order of the fields is J gene, D gene, clone size, V gene, CDR3 protein, CDR3 DNA. The D gene is left open where the match is weak. Expanded clones are given a class, and other clones once, few, many or no size at all.

>TRBJ1-2|-|-|TRBV29-1
CSVDPGTDFNYGYTF
TGCAGCGTTGACCCCGGGACGGATTTTAACTATGGCTACACCTTC
>TRBJ1-1|-|once|TRBV7-9
CASTTQGMNTEAFF
TGTGCCAGCACCACTCAGGGGATGAACACTGAAGCTTTCTTT
>TRBJ1-1|TRBD1|once|TRBV6-2/TRBV6-3
CASSSSFTGGTEAFF
TGTGCCAGCAGCTCATCTTTTACAGGGGGCACTGAAGCTTTCTTT
>TRBJ1-4|-|-|TRBV18
CASSGWESNEKLFF
TGTGCCAGCTCCGGTTGGGAGTCTAATGAAAAACTGTTTTTT
>TRBJ2-7|-|-|TRBV20-1
CSASQPAYEQYF
TGCAGTGCGAGTCAGCCAGCCTACGAGCAGTACTTC
>TRBJ1-5|-|-|TRBV6-2/TRBV6-3
CASSWGRLDLPQHF
TGTGCCAGCAGTTGGGGCCGCCTGGACCTGCCCCAGCATTTT
>TRBJ2-7|TRBD1|-|TRBV18
CASSPDRAEQYF
TGTGCCAGCTCACCGGACAGGGCCGAGCAGTACTTC
>TRBJ1-5|TRBD1|-|TRBV18
CASSSGTGNYQPQHF
TGTGCCAGCTCGAGCGGGACAGGGAACTATCAGCCCCAGCATTTT
>TRBJ2-1|TRBD2|-|TRBV30
CAWRKSGSTHEQFF
TGTGCCTGGCGTAAGAGCGGGAGCACCCATGAGCAGTTCTTC
>TRBJ2-7|-|-|TRBV7-2
CASSLADEQYF
TGTGCCAGCAGCTTAGCCGACGAGCAGTACTTC
>TRBJ2-1|-|-|TRBV30
CAWEVGWEQFF
TGTGCCTGGGAGGTGGGATGGGAGCAGTTCTTC
>TRBJ1-6|-|-|TRBV4-3
CASSQEAHGRGSPLHF
TGCGCCAGCAGCCAAGAAGCCCACGGGAGAGGATCACCCCTCCACTTT
>TRBJ1-6|-|-|TRBV27
CASSLRGGPYNSPLHF
TGTGCCAGCAGTTTGCGGGGAGGCCCCTATAATTCACCCCTCCACTTT
>TRBJ2-2|-|few|TRBV7-8
CALSRAVGTGELFF
TGTGCCCTGTCCCGGGCGGTGGGCACCGGGGAGCTGTTTTTT
>TRBJ2-7|TRBD2|once|TRBV9
CASSVSGGVYEQYF
TGTGCCAGCAGCGTTAGCGGGGGAGTATACGAGCAGTACTTC
>TRBJ2-7|TRBD1|-|TRBV5-5
CASSATGTGGEEQYF
TGTGCCAGCAGCGCCACCGGGACAGGGGGTGAGGAGCAGTACTTC
>TRBJ2-1|-|once|TRBV3-1/TRBV3-2
CASSRSQVGGPEQFF
TGTGCCAGCAGCCGAAGCCAGGTGGGCGGGCCTGAGCAGTTCTTC
>TRBJ2-7|TRBD1|-|TRBV9
CASSVGTGGFHEQYF
TGTGCCAGCAGCGTAGGGACAGGGGGCTTTCACGAGCAGTACTTC
>TRBJ2-7|-|-|TRBV3-1/TRBV3-2
CASSPPHGFYEQYF
TGTGCCAGCAGCCCCCCTCACGGATTCTACGAGCAGTACTTC
>TRBJ1-4|TRBD1|-|TRBV18
CASSPPGTGRLATNEKLFF
TGTGCCAGCTCACCACCAGGGACAGGGAGACTTGCAACTAATGAAAAACTGTTTTTT
>TRBJ1-4|-|-|TRBV9
CASSGVATNEKLFF
TGTGCCAGCAGCGGGGTTGCAACTAATGAAAAACTGTTTTTT
>TRBJ2-2|-|-|TRBV11-3
CASSLDWPATNTGELFF
TGTGCCAGCAGCTTAGATTGGCCAGCTACGAACACCGGGGAGCTGTTTTTT
>TRBJ1-2|TRBD1|-|TRBV6-5
CASSSDRGYGYTF
TGTGCCAGCAGCTCCGACAGGGGCTATGGCTACACCTTC
>TRBJ1-1|-|-|TRBV7-8
CASSLKSRSTEAFF
TGTGCCAGCAGCTTAAAGTCACGAAGCACTGAAGCTTTCTTT
>TRBJ1-1|TRBD1|-|TRBV5-1
CASSFPGGSQNTEAFF
TGCGCCAGCAGCTTCCCAGGGGGGAGCCAGAACACTGAAGCTTTCTTT
>TRBJ2-5|TRBD1|-|TRBV18
CASSTWTGGKETQYF
TGTGCCAGCTCAACCTGGACAGGGGGCAAAGAGACCCAGTACTTC
>TRBJ2-7|TRBD1|few|TRBV5-6
CASSLDRGVFEQYF
TGTGCCAGCAGCCTGGACAGGGGAGTTTTCGAGCAGTACTTC
>TRBJ1-1|-|few|TRBV20-1
CSARKGREAFF
TGCAGTGCTAGGAAGGGACGCGAAGCTTTCTTT
>TRBJ1-2|-|once|TRBV13
CASSFGRTEGYTF
TGTGCCAGCAGCTTTGGAAGGACAGAAGGCTACACCTTC
>TRBJ2-3|-|-|TRBV30
CAWGTSTDTQYF
TGTGCCTGGGGGACTAGCACAGATACGCAGTATTTT
>TRBJ1-2|-|-|TRBV6-5
CASHTLNYGYTF
TGTGCCAGTCACACTCTTAACTATGGCTACACCTTC
>TRBJ1-1|TRBD1|-|TRBV6-2/TRBV6-3
CASSLPGGVVTEAFF
TGTGCCAGCAGCCTACCAGGGGGCGTAGTAACTGAAGCTTTCTTT
>TRBJ2-5|-|-|TRBV5-1
CASSPPGHQETQYF
TGCGCCAGCAGCCCCCCGGGACATCAAGAGACCCAGTACTTC
>TRBJ2-7|-|-|TRBV5-1
CASRTSDTGSSYEQYF
TGCGCCAGCCGGACGTCGGACACTGGAAGCTCCTACGAGCAGTACTTC
>TRBJ2-7|TRBD2|-|TRBV6-6
CASAPTSGSSYEQYF
TGTGCCAGCGCCCCAACTAGCGGGAGTTCCTACGAGCAGTACTTC
>TRBJ1-6|-|-|TRBV18
CASSPPREADSPLHF
TGTGCCAGCTCACCACCGAGGGAGGCCGATTCACCCCTCCACTTT
>TRBJ1-1|TRBD1|-|TRBV28
CASSLGTGLSSMNTEAFF
TGTGCCAGCAGTTTAGGGACAGGGCTGTCTTCTATGAACACTGAAGCTTTCTTT
>TRBJ2-7|-|-|TRBV6-1
CASSERGNTYEQYF
TGTGCCAGCAGTGAACGAGGGAATACCTACGAGCAGTACTTC
>TRBJ1-1|-|once|TRBV19
CASSPPGVGAEAFF
TGTGCCAGTAGTCCCCCGGGGGTAGGTGCTGAAGCTTTCTTT
>TRBJ1-2|-|once|TRBV29-1
CSVGTVANYGYTF
TGCAGCGTTGGGACAGTGGCTAACTATGGCTACACCTTC
>TRBJ1-2|-|-|TRBV9
CASSGATRDGYTF
TGTGCCAGCAGCGGGGCAACCCGTGATGGCTACACCTTC
>TRBJ2-5|-|-|TRBV29-1
CSVDSGLSRVTQYF
TGCAGCGTTGATTCCGGCCTCAGCAGAGTGACCCAGTACTTC
>TRBJ2-6|-|-|TRBV7-9
CAGALSGAGANVLTF
TGTGCCGGCGCCCTGAGCGGAGCTGGGGCCAACGTCCTGACTTTC
>TRBJ1-1|-|-|TRBV5-1
CASSWGTGGTEAFF
TGCGCCAGCAGCTGGGGAACCGGAGGGACTGAAGCTTTCTTT
>TRBJ1-6|-|-|TRBV6-2/TRBV6-3
CASSYFLDSPRGSSPLHF
TGTGCCAGCAGTTACTTTCTGGACAGTCCACGGGGTAGTTCACCCCTCCACTTT